The present T cell receptor beta chain was sequenced within a study of OX40 agonist ivuxolimab in advanced cancers. As for the study in general: Patients in dose escalation had liver, melanoma, kidney or head and neck cancers.

Sequencing was performed with immunoSEQ multiplex PCR; in TCRdb, only in-frame clones are kept and a portion is missing. The data contain roughly 48,000 clones, approximately 79% of them singletons. Germline assignment: CDR1 SGHRS and CDR2 YFSETQ. This CDR3 comprises 15 residues. Trimming cost V 0 bases and J 1 base, with 10 bases left between them. The TCR originated in an adult with an advanced solid tumor such as melanoma, head and neck, liver or kidney cancer. The sequencing used CD4+ or CD8+ T cells sorted from blood, collected in a trial of the OX40 agonist ivuxolimab. The chain links TRBV5-1 to TRBJ1-1; no definite D call. The CDR3 DNA reads TGCGCCAGCAGCTTGGACCCGGCCCGGAACACTGAAGCTTTCTTT. Its protein product is CASSLDPARNTEAFF.